The 18 T cell receptor beta chains presented below share a single source sample, sequenced in a study of T cell responses to AZD1222 COVID-19 vaccine. Only in-frame clones appear in the TCRdb table, and some are missing; sequencing was by immunoSEQ multiplex PCR. This sample has around 83,000 clones, with approximately 85% found just once. Sequencing used peripheral blood, obtained on day 0 of AZD1222 vaccination. These TCRs come from an adult in good health.

The chain combines TRBV30 with TRBJ2-1; D is possibly TRBD1 or TRBD2 (5 bases each). The CDR3 extends over 14 amino acids. V lost 4 bases, J lost 10 bases, and 20 bases lay in between. CDR1 and CDR2 (germline): GTSNPN, SVGIG (reference sequence). The CDR3 region is CAWTPGPSRREQFF. DNA of the CDR3: TGTGCCTGGACGCCGGGACCTTCTCGACGGGAGCAGTTCTTC.

The chain couples TRBV18 to TRBJ2-5; 10 bases agree with TRBD2. This CDR3 region has 17 residues. With V trimmed by 3 bases and J by 5 bases, 12 bases remained unmatched. Per germline, CDR1 KGHSH and CDR2 LQKENI. CDR3 protein: CASSPSASGGYRETQYF. The CDR3 coding sequence is TGTGCCAGCTCACCCTCGGCTAGCGGGGGCTACCGGGAGACCCAGTACTTC.

The chain has TRBV5-1 and TRBJ2-3, with D perhaps TRBD1 (6 bases). Germline loops: CDR1 SGHRS, CDR2 YFSETQ. CDR3 size: 15 residues. V lost 4 bases and J 1 base, leaving 13 bases between the germline ends. The CDR3 DNA is TGCGCCAGCAGCACGGGACACGCGCGCACAGATACGCAGTATTTT. Amino acids: CASSTGHARTDTQYF.

The chain is built from TRBV5-6 and TRBJ2-7, with D unclear. The CDR3 has 14 amino acids. The germline V and J ends were trimmed by 1 base and 1 base, with 9 bases remaining between them. Germline assignment: CDR1 SGHDT and CDR2 YYEEEE. The CDR3 is CASSLMLGSYEQYF. CDR3 coding DNA: TGTGCCAGCAGCTTGATGCTGGGTTCCTACGAGCAGTACTTC.

CDR3 region: CASSLAGAQSYEQYF. In nucleotides, the CDR3 is TGTGCCAGTAGCCTAGCGGGAGCGCAGTCCTACGAGCAGTACTTC. The V and J genes are TRBV19 and TRBJ2-7, with TRBD2 identical over 10 bases. V lost 6 bases and J lost 1; bases outside the gene matches: 6. The CDR3 has 15 residues. Looked up from germline, CDR1 is LNHDA and CDR2 is SQIVND (reference sequence).

The chain is built from TRBV10-2 and TRBJ2-7; possible D gene TRBD2, 5 bases. V shed 3 bases and J shed 7 bases, with 13 bases lying between them. CDR3 length: 13 amino acids. CDR1 and CDR2 from the germline V gene are WSHSY and SAAADI. This CDR3 reads CASSDGGGIEQYF. CDR3 in DNA: TGCGCCAGCAGTGATGGTGGAGGTATTGAGCAGTACTTC.

The chain is built from TRBV18 and TRBJ1-4; D uncertain. CDR3 size: 18 residues. The V end was cut by 1 base, the J end by 2 bases, with 17 bases between. CDR1 is KGHSH and CDR2 is LQKENI in the germline V gene. As DNA, the CDR3 is TGTGCCAGCTCACCACTTCCGGGCCCGGTCACGACTAATGAAAAACTGTTTTTT. This codes for CASSPLPGPVTTNEKLFF.

This sequence joins TRBV19 and TRBJ2-6; perhaps D is TRBD1 or TRBD2 (5 bases each). The length of the CDR3 is 16 residues. The V gene's germline CDR1 is LNHDA and CDR2 SQIVND (reference sequence). V lost 7 bases and J lost 1, with 14 bases in between. The CDR3 region has the DNA TGTGCCAGTAAAAACACCTGGGGGTCTGGGGCCAACGTCCTGACTTTC. Translated: CASKNTWGSGANVLTF.

This chain uses TRBV5-1 with TRBJ2-5; maybe TRBD1 (5 bases). The V end lost 3 bases, the J end lost 1 base, and 10 bases lay between the germline ends. CDR3 length equals 14 residues. Germline values: CDR1 SGHRS, CDR2 YFSETQ. The CDR3 DNA is TGCGCCAGCAGCTGGCACAGGACCCAAGAGACCCAGTACTTC. Translating it yields CASSWHRTQETQYF.

This clone was seen a few times. V and J are TRBV28 and TRBJ1-4, with D perhaps TRBD1 (6 bases). There are 14 residues in the CDR3. In germline, CDR1 is MDHEN, CDR2 SYDVKM. Trimming stripped 5 bases from V and 8 bases from J, with 15 bases between. CDR3 DNA sequence: TGTGCCAGCAGTATACAGGGAATCAGCGAAAAACTGTTTTTT. Translated: CASSIQGISEKLFF.

This chain uses TRBV7-8 with TRBJ1-1; D uncertain. Trimming took off 3 bases at V and 2 bases at J, with 7 bases between the two ends. Germline V gene data show CDR1 as SGHVS and CDR2 as FQNEAQ. This CDR3 comprises 13 residues. CDR3: CASSLETNTEAFF. DNA for the CDR3: TGTGCCAGCAGCTTGGAGACCAACACTGAAGCTTTCTTT.

V gene TRBV15 combines with J gene TRBJ1-4; no clear D. Per germline, CDR1 LNHNV and CDR2 YYDKDF (reference sequence). The CDR3 runs to 15 residues. Trimming left V 0 bases short and J 3 bases short, with 8 bases between. CDR3: CATSREAVANEKLFF. Written as DNA, the CDR3 is TGTGCCACCAGCAGAGAGGCAGTGGCTAATGAAAAACTGTTTTTT.

The rearrangement joins TRBV6-5 to TRBJ1-2, with D possibly matching TRBD1 (6 bases). V was shortened by 7 bases and J by 7 bases, with 16 bases between the two germline ends. The germline V gene has CDR1 MNHEY and CDR2 SVGAGI. This CDR3 is built from 13 residues. CDR3 nucleotides: TGTGCCAGCACCCCACAGGGAACCAGTGGCTACACCTTC. It yields the protein CASTPQGTSGYTF.

The V and J genes are TRBV5-6 and TRBJ1-2; D gene unclear. Looked up from germline, CDR1 is SGHDT and CDR2 is YYEEEE. This CDR3 contains 17 residues. V shed 6 bases and J shed 2 bases, with 23 bases lying between them. This chain's CDR3 is CASTRTKSQVGNYGYTF. For the CDR3, the DNA is TGTGCCAGCACCCGAACGAAAAGTCAAGTGGGGAACTATGGCTACACCTTC.

The V call is TRBV30, the J call TRBJ1-1, with TRBD1 as a possible D gene (5 bases). Germline V lookup: CDR1 GTSNPN, CDR2 SVGIG (reference sequence). This CDR3 spans 12 amino acids. V was trimmed by 7 bases and J by 2 bases, leaving 11 bases between them. The CDR3 region has the DNA TGTGCCTTATCACAGGCCAACACTGAAGCTTTCTTT. Protein product: CALSQANTEAFF.

The chain links TRBV2 to TRBJ2-7; tentatively, D is TRBD2 (5 bases). The V end lost 7 bases, the J end lost 4 bases, and 23 bases lay between the germline ends. In germline, CDR1 is SNHLY, CDR2 FYNNEI. The CDR3 has 16 amino acids. The CDR3 is CASIPLGEGRGYEQYF. Here the CDR3 DNA reads TGTGCCAGCATCCCCCTGGGAGAGGGAAGAGGTTACGAGCAGTACTTC.

The rearrangement joins TRBV7-9 to TRBJ1-2; the D gene is possibly TRBD1 (5 bases). In germline, CDR1 is SEHNR, CDR2 FQNEAQ (reference sequence). V was shortened by 0 bases and J by 4 bases, with 6 bases between the two germline ends. This CDR3 has 13 residues. DNA of the CDR3: TGTGCCAGCAGCTTAGCCCAGGGCTATGGCTACACCTTC. As protein: CASSLAQGYGYTF. The full variable domain, its missing parts supplied by reference TRBV7-9 and TRBJ1-2, is DTGVSQNPRHKITKRGQNVTFRCDPISEHNRLYWYRQTLGQGPEFLTYFQNEAQLEKSRLLSDRFSAERPKGSFSTLEIQRTEQGDSAMYLCASSLAQGYGYTFGSGTRLTVV.

The V and J genes are TRBV2 and TRBJ2-3, with TRBD2 matching over 13 bases. CDR1 and CDR2 (germline): SNHLY, FYNNEI. CDR3 size: 16 residues. V lost 7 bases to trimming and J lost 4 bases; unmatched junction nucleotides: 8. The CDR3 region is CASTSTSGGTSDTQYF. The CDR3 DNA reads TGTGCCAGCACGTCGACTAGCGGGGGGACGTCAGATACGCAGTATTTT. The full variable domain, its missing parts supplied by reference TRBV2 and TRBJ2-3, is EPEVTQTPSHQVTQMGQEVILRCVPISNHLYFYWYRQILGQKVEFLVSFYNNEISEKSEIFDDQFSVERPDGSNFTLKIRSTKLEDSAMYFCASTSTSGGTSDTQYFGPGTRLTVL.